The clone carrying this T cell receptor (beta chain) was detected many times. The sample originates from a study of early T cells in non-severe SARS-CoV-2 infection. Germline V gene data show CDR1 as SGHDN and CDR2 as FVKESK. Trimming left V 3 bases short and J 4 bases short, with 17 bases between. This CDR3 has 16 amino acids. TCRdb used MiXCR to reprocess the 5' RACE reads, holding one entry per CDR3 protein. This table has more than 90,000 distinct CDR3 sequences, 9.5% to 11% appearing once. Sequences were obtained from whole blood. The chain combines TRBV14 with TRBJ2-3; D may match TRBD1 or TRBD2 (6 bases each). This TCR derives from an adult who was a healthcare worker with PCR-confirmed SARS-CoV-2 infection or an uninfected control (not recorded which). The CDR3 coding sequence is TGTGCCAGCAGCCAGGGGGGCGGCAGGCGAGCAGATACGCAGTATTTT. Encoded protein: CASSQGGGRRADTQYF.